What follows are 9 T cell receptor beta chains derived from one specimen sequenced in a study of cytomegalovirus exposure and HLA in healthy donors. The study ran its PCR with 60 Vbeta and 13 Jbeta primers. Assay: immunoSEQ multiplex PCR; the TCRdb copy retains only in-frame clones and omits some. In all, the sample yields about 160,000 clones. The material sequenced was PBMCs. The origin of the receptors is a woman in her fifties or sixties in good health and CMV-seronegative.

The chain combines TRBV23-1 with TRBJ2-1; TRBD1 agrees at 9 bases. TRBV23-1 is marked as an open reading frame, function uncertain. This CDR3 has 17 residues. The trim removed 2 bases at V and 2 bases at J, leaving 7 bases unmatched. The CDR3 DNA is TGCGCCAGCAGTCAAAGAGCACAGGGGGCTCCCTACAATGAGCAGTTCTTC. This encodes CASSQRAQGAPYNEQFF.

The chain uses TRBV6-1 and TRBJ2-3, with 7 nucleotides matching TRBD1. The CDR3 is made up of 14 amino acids. J was trimmed by 4 bases and V by 4 bases; bases with no gene match: 5. The germline CDR1 and CDR2 sequences are MNHNS and SASEGT. CDR3 DNA sequence: TGTGCCAGCAGTGCCGACAGGGTTTCAGATACGCAGTATTTT. Protein: CASSADRVSDTQYF.

The chain is built from TRBV28 and TRBJ2-5; a possible D gene is TRBD1 (5 bases). V gave up 7 bases and J gave up 14 bases, with 23 bases separating them. This CDR3 spans 13 amino acids. Germline V lookup: CDR1 MDHEN, CDR2 SYDVKM. This chain's CDR3 is CASTLRTLQPYYF. CDR3 coding DNA: TGTGCCAGCACCCTCAGGACACTCCAACCCTACTACTTC.

The rearrangement uses TRBV7-9 and TRBJ1-1, with D possibly being TRBD1 (5 bases). This CDR3 comprises 12 residues. V lost 3 bases to trimming and J lost 4 bases, with 6 bases between them. CDR1 and CDR2 (germline): SEHNR, FQNEAQ (reference sequence). The CDR3 region has the DNA TGTGCCAGCAGCTTTCAGGGCACTGAAGCTTTCTTT. Amino acids: CASSFQGTEAFF.

The rearrangement links TRBV7-3 to TRBJ2-5, with 7 bases fitting TRBD1. CDR3 size: 14 residues. Germline CDR1 and CDR2: SGHTA and FQGTGA. V was pared by 2 bases and J by 7 bases, with 7 bases of the junction left unmatched. This CDR3 reads CASSLDRAIGTQYF. CDR3 sequence (DNA): TGTGCCAGCAGCTTAGACAGGGCGATTGGGACCCAGTACTTC.

V usage is TRBV5-1 and J usage is TRBJ1-4, with D unresolved. Germline V gene data show CDR1 as SGHRS and CDR2 as YFSETQ. The V end was cut by 0 bases, the J end by 10 bases, with 19 bases between. The CDR3 totals 16 residues. The DNA of the CDR3 is TGCGCCAGCAGCTTGGGAGCGGACCCACGGACCGGAAAACTGTTTTTT. This sequence encodes CASSLGADPRTGKLFF.

The rearrangement joins TRBV9 to TRBJ1-4; a possible D gene is TRBD1 (5 bases). The CDR3 length is 15 residues. Germline V gives CDR1 SGDLS, CDR2 YYNGEE. V was cut by 4 bases and J by 6 bases, with 16 bases left in between. The CDR3 loop reads CASSSRMGGDEKLFF. The DNA for the CDR3 is TGTGCCAGCAGCTCCCGTATGGGGGGGGATGAAAAACTGTTTTTT. Full variable domain (outside the CDR3, taken from reference TRBV9 and TRBJ1-4): DSGVTQTPKHLITATGQRVTLRCSPRSGDLSVYWYQQSLDQGLQFLIQYYNGEERAKGNILERFSAQQFPDLHSELNLSSLELGDSALYFCASSSRMGGDEKLFFGSGTQLSVL.

The chain combines TRBV4-2 with TRBJ1-3, with D possibly being TRBD1 (5 bases). V lost 1 base and J lost 4, with 14 bases in between. From germline, CDR1 is LGHNA and CDR2 YNFKEQ. This CDR3 has 16 residues. The CDR3, as DNA: TGTGCCAGCAGCCAAGGTCGTCGGGGGTCGGGAAACACCATATATTTT. Its translation: CASSQGRRGSGNTIYF.

The J gene is TRBJ2-1, the V gene TRBV15; TRBD2 matches 8 bases. Trimming removed 0 bases from V and 4 bases from J; junction bases left unmatched: 2. Germline-derived CDR1 and CDR2 are LNHNV and YYDKDF (reference sequence). This CDR3 is built from 15 residues. The CDR3 sequence is CATSRDGGGYNEQFF. For the CDR3, the DNA is TGTGCCACCAGCAGAGACGGGGGGGGGTACAATGAGCAGTTCTTC.